These 29 T cell receptor beta chains came from one sample sequenced in a study of shared T cell receptors in the human thymus. Here immunoSEQ multiplex PCR was the method, and the copy in TCRdb shows in-frame clones only, minus some. The table records around 340,000 clones, around 95% of them present only once. What was sequenced was thymocytes. The source of these receptors is a human donor.

This chain connects TRBV4-2 to TRBJ2-1; TRBD2 matches at 10 bases. The CDR3 contains 16 residues. Germline V CDR1 and CDR2: LGHNA, YNFKEQ. J was trimmed by 7 bases and V by 1 base; bases with no gene match: 7. The CDR3 DNA reads as TGTGCCAGCAGCCAAGCCCTAGCGGGAGAGAGGAATGAGCAGTTCTTC. Encoded protein: CASSQALAGERNEQFF.

The chain employs TRBV7-9 and TRBJ2-7, with D possibly called TRBD1 or TRBD2 (5 bases each). The CDR3 has 14 residues. The V and J ends lost 4 bases and 3 bases respectively, with 13 bases between them. Germline V CDR1 and CDR2: SEHNR, FQNEAQ (reference sequence). The CDR3 sequence: CASSSGTIHYEQYF. The DNA for the CDR3 is TGTGCCAGCAGCTCCGGGACCATCCACTACGAGCAGTACTTC.

The V and J genes are TRBV5-8 and TRBJ1-5; TRBD1 agrees at 8 bases. The V gene's germline CDR1 is SGHTS and CDR2 YDEGEE. The CDR3 length is 15 residues. After removal of 6 bases from V and 8 bases from J, the junction contained 13 bases not matched to a gene. The CDR3 sequence is CASIQGQVGMEPQHF. The CDR3 nucleotides read TGTGCCAGCATCCAGGGACAGGTGGGAATGGAGCCCCAGCATTTT.

The rearrangement joins TRBV5-1 to TRBJ2-3, with D perhaps assigned TRBD1 or TRBD2 (5 bases each). This CDR3 contains 14 residues. V dropped 6 bases and J dropped 2 bases, with 13 bases sitting between them. Per germline, CDR1 SGHRS and CDR2 YFSETQ. The chain's CDR3 is CASTSPGPTDTQYF. The DNA of the CDR3 is TGCGCCAGCACCTCACCGGGGCCCACAGATACGCAGTATTTT.

This rearrangement joins TRBV28 to TRBJ2-1; no clear D. Germline V gene sequence: CDR1 MDHEN, CDR2 SYDVKM. The CDR3 has 13 amino acids. V lost 1 base to trimming and J lost 8 bases, with 9 bases between them. CDR3 residues: CASSLFPWHEQFF. DNA of the CDR3: TGTGCCAGCAGTTTATTTCCGTGGCATGAGCAGTTCTTC.

The chain recombines TRBV19 with TRBJ1-5; tentatively, D is TRBD1 (6 bases). V dropped 5 bases and J dropped 2 bases, with 22 bases sitting between them. The CDR3 is made up of 18 amino acids. CDR1 and CDR2 from the germline V gene are LNHDA and SQIVND (reference sequence). CDR3 loop: CASSLDGFGRQGNQPQHF. The CDR3 coding sequence is TGTGCCAGTAGTCTTGACGGGTTCGGTCGACAGGGCAATCAGCCCCAGCATTTT. The full variable domain, completed using reference TRBV19 and TRBJ1-5, is DGGITQSPKYLFRKEGQNVTLSCEQNLNHDAMYWYRQDPGQGLRLIYYSQIVNDFQKGDIAEGYSVSREKKESFPLTVTSAQKNPTAFYLCASSLDGFGRQGNQPQHFGDGTRLSIL.

This clone was detected once. The chain recombines TRBV7-2 with TRBJ2-1; tentatively, D is TRBD2 (5 bases). V lost 5 bases and J lost 9, with 14 bases in between. The CDR3 is 13 residues long. The germline CDR1 and CDR2 sequences are SGHTA and FQGNSA. CDR3 in amino acids: CASSPRLSAEQFF. CDR3 in DNA: TGTGCCAGCAGCCCACGACTATCAGCTGAGCAGTTCTTC.

J is TRBJ2-6 and V is TRBV7-2; D might be TRBD2 (6 bases). V lost 5 bases and J 0 bases, leaving 20 bases between the germline ends. The germline V gene has CDR1 SGHTA and CDR2 FQGNSA. CDR3 length: 19 residues. The CDR3 reads CASSLPSEEGSSGANVLTF. CDR3 nucleotides: TGTGCCAGCAGCCTACCAAGTGAGGAGGGGAGCTCTGGGGCCAACGTCCTGACTTTC.

The chain has TRBV28 and TRBJ1-2, with 7 bases aligning to TRBD1. Germline CDR1 MDHEN, CDR2 SYDVKM. V trimming: 2 bases; J trimming: 0 bases; junction bases outside the gene matches: 15. The CDR3 loop spans 19 amino acids. The CDR3 protein is CASSLRCRRQGVANYGYTF. CDR3 bases: TGTGCCAGCAGTTTACGTTGCCGGAGACAGGGAGTAGCTAACTATGGCTACACCTTC.

Only a few counts were recorded for this clone. The gene calls are TRBV7-9 and TRBJ1-1; D ambiguous. With 7 bases removed from V and 3 bases from J, the gap between germline ends came to 18 bases. From germline, CDR1 is SEHNR and CDR2 FQNEAQ (reference sequence). The CDR3 runs to 15 residues. CDR3 amino acids: CASTLPPSEDTEAFF. The CDR3 DNA sequence: TGTGCCAGCACCCTTCCTCCCTCCGAGGACACTGAAGCTTTCTTT. Filled out from reference TRBV7-9 and TRBJ1-1, the complete variable domain reads DTGVSQNPRHKITKRGQNVTFRCDPISEHNRLYWYRQTLGQGPEFLTYFQNEAQLEKSRLLSDRFSAERPKGSFSTLEIQRTEQGDSAMYLCASTLPPSEDTEAFFGQGTRLTVV.

This chain joins TRBV4-1 and TRBJ1-4; TRBD1 might be the D (5 bases). Germline assignment: CDR1 MGHRA and CDR2 YSYEKL. The CDR3 has 15 residues. Trimming pared 0 bases from V and 8 bases from J, leaving 13 bases between. CDR3 in DNA: TGCGCCAGCAGCCAAGAAAAGGGGAGTAGGGAAAAACTGTTTTTT. As protein: CASSQEKGSREKLFF.

The V and J genes are TRBV25-1 and TRBJ2-1, with a possible D match to TRBD1 (6 bases). The germline V and J ends were trimmed by 7 bases and 8 bases, with 21 bases remaining between them. This CDR3 spans 15 amino acids. From germline, CDR1 is MGHDK and CDR2 SYGVNS. CDR3 in amino acids: CASTGRRGSFDEQFF. CDR3 nucleotide sequence: TGTGCCAGCACTGGCCGAAGGGGGTCCTTCGATGAGCAGTTCTTC. The whole variable domain, remainder taken from reference TRBV25-1 and TRBJ2-1, is EADIYQTPRYLVIGTGKKITLECSQTMGHDKMYWYQQDPGMELHLIHYSYGVNSTEKGDLSSESTVSRIRTEHFPLTLESARPSHTSQYLCASTGRRGSFDEQFFGPGTRLTVL.

V and J are TRBV27 and TRBJ1-1; perhaps TRBD1 as D (5 bases). This CDR3 contains 13 residues. The V end was cut by 7 bases, the J end by 1 base, with 10 bases between. Looked up from germline, CDR1 is MNHEY and CDR2 is SMNVEV (reference sequence). The CDR3 DNA is TGTGCCAGCACGCGGGGGAAGAACACTGAAGCTTTCTTT. This gives the protein CASTRGKNTEAFF.

The chain carries TRBV2 and TRBJ2-3; D may be TRBD2 (6 bases). This CDR3 is 16 amino acids long. Germline CDR1 and CDR2: SNHLY and FYNNEI. V was cut by 6 bases and J by 6 bases, with 22 bases left in between. CDR3 amino acids: CASRAILAPGVDTQYF. In nucleotides, the CDR3 is TGTGCCAGCAGGGCTATTCTAGCGCCTGGTGTGGATACGCAGTATTTT.

The rearrangement joins TRBV6-1 to TRBJ2-2; TRBD2 might be the D (7 bases). The germline V and J ends were trimmed by 1 base and 3 bases, with 15 bases remaining between them. This CDR3 spans 17 amino acids. Germline lookup yields CDR1 MNHNS and CDR2 SASEGT. CDR3 amino acids: CASSEVVGGHDTGELFF. DNA for the CDR3: TGTGCCAGCAGTGAAGTTGTCGGGGGGCATGACACCGGGGAGCTGTTTTTT.

For the CDR3, the DNA is TGTGCCAGCAGTGAAGCGCGGAGCAGGGGGCCTGGAAACACCATATATTTT. Amino acids: CASSEARSRGPGNTIYF. This chain joins TRBV6-1 and TRBJ1-3, with 8 bases identical to TRBD1. Germline CDR1 is MNHNS and CDR2 is SASEGT. The CDR3 has 17 amino acids. Losses at the gene ends were 0 bases for V and 2 bases for J; bases not matched to a gene: 6.

CDR3 DNA sequence: TGTGCCAGCAGTTTCCATCGCGGACAGGGGCCCTACAATGAGCAGTTCTTC. It translates to CASSFHRGQGPYNEQFF. The chain employs TRBV28 and TRBJ2-1, with 9 bases lining up with TRBD1. CDR3 length: 17 residues. J was trimmed by 2 bases and V by 3 bases; bases with no gene match: 8. Germline CDR1 MDHEN, CDR2 SYDVKM.

The chain links TRBV7-3 to TRBJ2-7, with D possibly being TRBD2 (6 bases). CDR3 size: 17 residues. Germline values: CDR1 SGHTA, CDR2 FQGTGA. Trimming removed 5 bases at V and 1 base at J, with 21 bases between. DNA for the CDR3: TGTGCCAGCAGCCCTGGGACTTTTTCGGGATTTTCCTACGAGCAGTACTTC. Protein: CASSPGTFSGFSYEQYF. The variable domain in full, completed from reference TRBV7-3 and TRBJ2-7, reads GAGVSQTPSNKVTEKGKYVELRCDPISGHTALYWYRQSLGQGPEFLIYFQGTGAADDSGLPNDRFFAVRPEGSVSTLKIQRTERGDSAVYLCASSPGTFSGFSYEQYFGPGTRLTVT.

This clone was seen just once. This sequence joins TRBV10-3 and TRBJ2-5; D is undetermined. The DNA end is a closer match to TRBJ2-7, so the J assignment may be wrong. Germline V gene sequence: CDR1 ENHRY, CDR2 SYGVKD. The CDR3 is 13 residues long. Here the CDR3 reads CAISESGSDEQYF. DNA of the CDR3: TGTGCCATCAGTGAGTCGGGGTCCGACGAGCAGTACTTC.

CDR3 protein: CASSFPGGQGGGELFF. DNA of the CDR3: TGTGCCAGCAGCTTCCCAGGGGGCCAGGGAGGCGGGGAGCTGTTTTTT. The chain joins TRBV5-6 to TRBJ2-2; 8 nucleotides match TRBD1. Germline assignment: CDR1 SGHDT and CDR2 YYEEEE. The trim removed 2 bases at V and 7 bases at J, leaving 10 bases unmatched. This CDR3 has 16 amino acids.

This chain joins TRBV28 and TRBJ1-3, with 7 bases that match TRBD1. Looked up from germline, CDR1 is MDHEN and CDR2 is SYDVKM. The CDR3 is 17 residues long. The V segment lost 7 bases and the J segment 0 bases; nucleotides outside the gene matches: 12. Here the CDR3 reads CASTRGAGAHSGNTIYF. The DNA for the CDR3 is TGTGCCAGCACCAGGGGGGCAGGCGCACACTCTGGAAACACCATATATTTT.

The rearrangement joins TRBV5-1 to TRBJ2-3; D remains ambiguous. Per the germline V gene, CDR1 is SGHRS and CDR2 is YFSETQ. V was shortened by 0 bases and J by 4 bases, with 9 bases between the two germline ends. The CDR3 is 14 amino acids. DNA of the CDR3: TGCGCCAGCAGCTTGGGTAGGGAAGCAGATACGCAGTATTTT. Translated: CASSLGREADTQYF. The whole variable domain, filled in from reference TRBV5-1 and TRBJ2-3, reads KAGVTQTPRYLIKTRGQQVTLSCSPISGHRSVSWYQQTPGQGLQFLFEYFSETQRNKGNFPGRFSGRQFSNSRSEMNVSTLELGDSALYLCASSLGREADTQYFGPGTRLTVL.

The rearrangement joins TRBV6-1 to TRBJ2-7; TRBD2 agrees at 8 bases. The CDR3 is made up of 17 amino acids. Germline V gene sequence: CDR1 MNHNS, CDR2 SASEGT. V trimming: 0 bases; J trimming: 9 bases; junction bases outside the gene matches: 16. The CDR3 reads CASSEAGRVGPRGGQYF. CDR3 DNA: TGTGCCAGCAGTGAAGCCGGCCGGGTGGGTCCCCGGGGGGGGCAGTACTTC.

This rearrangement joins TRBV19 to TRBJ2-1; D is ambiguous. The V end was cut by 0 bases, the J end by 7 bases, with 19 bases between. The germline gives CDR1 LNHDA, CDR2 SQIVND (reference sequence). The CDR3 loop spans 17 amino acids. In DNA, the CDR3 is TGTGCCAGTAGTATAGATCATTATTCAAAGCCCGCAAATGAGCAGTTCTTC. Translating gives CASSIDHYSKPANEQFF.

V is TRBV7-3 and J is TRBJ2-1; 13 bases map to TRBD2. Germline CDR1 reads SGHTA; CDR2 reads FQGTGA. The CDR3 is 20 residues long. Unmatched junction bases numbered 10, after V lost 2 bases and J lost 0 bases. CDR3 sequence reads: CASSLPGTSGNRHSYNEQFF. The CDR3 bases are TGTGCCAGCAGCTTACCGGGGACTAGCGGGAACCGCCACTCCTACAATGAGCAGTTCTTC.

The chain employs TRBV28 and TRBJ2-7; TRBD2 matches 13 bases. J lost 6 bases, V lost 3 bases, and 8 bases had no gene match. Germline CDR1 and CDR2: MDHEN and SYDVKM. There are 16 residues in the CDR3. The CDR3 region has the DNA TGTGCCAGCAGTTTGACTACTAGCGGGAGGGCCGGCGAGCAGTACTTC. This translates into CASSLTTSGRAGEQYF.

V usage is TRBV28 and J usage is TRBJ1-5; no firm D call. Trimming removed 7 bases at V and 0 bases at J, with 7 bases between. Germline V CDR1 and CDR2: MDHEN, SYDVKM. This CDR3 has 13 amino acids. In nucleotides, the CDR3 is TGTGCCAGCACCTGGAGTAGCAATCAGCCCCAGCATTTT. The encoded protein is CASTWSSNQPQHF.

The J gene is TRBJ2-7, the V gene TRBV10-3; a weak D match, TRBD2 (6 bases). The germline V gene has CDR1 ENHRY and CDR2 SYGVKD. Deletions cut 1 base from V and 0 bases from J, with 10 bases between. The CDR3 has 15 residues. The CDR3 DNA reads TGTGCCATCAGTGAGTACCGGGGGAGCTCCTACGAGCAGTACTTC. Translated, it gives CAISEYRGSSYEQYF.

V usage is TRBV9 and J usage is TRBJ1-4; unclear D gene. V was shortened by 4 bases and J by 0 bases, with 13 bases between the two germline ends. The CDR3 loop spans 16 amino acids. CDR1 is SGDLS and CDR2 is YYNGEE in the germline V gene. The CDR3 nucleotides are TGTGCCAGCAGCCCTTGGACTCCTGCAACTAATGAAAAACTGTTTTTT. This encodes CASSPWTPATNEKLFF.